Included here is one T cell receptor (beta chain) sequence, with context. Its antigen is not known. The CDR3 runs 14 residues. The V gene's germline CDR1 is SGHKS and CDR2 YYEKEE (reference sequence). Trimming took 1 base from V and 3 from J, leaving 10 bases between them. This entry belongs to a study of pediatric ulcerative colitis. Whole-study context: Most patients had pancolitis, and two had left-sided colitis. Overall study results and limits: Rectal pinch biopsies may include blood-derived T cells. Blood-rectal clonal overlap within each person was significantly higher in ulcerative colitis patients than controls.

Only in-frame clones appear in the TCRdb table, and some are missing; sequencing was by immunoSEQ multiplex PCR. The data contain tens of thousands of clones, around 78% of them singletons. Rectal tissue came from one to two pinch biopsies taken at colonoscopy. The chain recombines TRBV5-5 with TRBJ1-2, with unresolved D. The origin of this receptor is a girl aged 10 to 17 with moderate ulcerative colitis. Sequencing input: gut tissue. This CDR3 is CASSLLPEDYGYTF. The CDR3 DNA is TGTGCCAGCAGCTTGTTGCCGGAAGACTATGGCTACACCTTC.